Below, 2 T cell receptor beta chains from the same sample are listed, as sequenced in a study of T cell responses to AZD1222 COVID-19 vaccine. The assay was immunoSEQ multiplex PCR, and TCRdb's table has in-frame clones only and misses some. The table has under 100,000 clones, 90% to 95% seen once. This specimen consisted of peripheral blood, obtained on day 0 of AZD1222 vaccination. The receptor source for this set is an adult in good health.

Here the CDR3 reads CASSVEEGRQYF. The CDR3 DNA follows: TGTGCCAGCAGCGTAGAGGAGGGGCGGCAGTACTTC. The chain joins TRBV9 to TRBJ2-7; D might be TRBD2 (6 bases). V lost 0 bases and J lost 9, with 10 bases in between. The CDR3 runs 12 residues. Germline CDR1 and CDR2: SGDLS and YYNGEE.

The rearrangement uses TRBV29-1 and TRBJ1-2; D is unclear. CDR3 length equals 10 residues. Trimming cost V 6 bases and J 6 bases, with 8 bases left between them. The germline CDR1 and CDR2 sequences are SQVTM and ANQGSEA. CDR3 sequence reads: CSVREHGYTF. The CDR3 coding sequence is TGCAGCGTGAGGGAGCATGGCTACACCTTC.